The source of this T cell receptor (beta chain) is a study of response to subunit inactivated influenza vaccine (dated by TCRdb to 2016 to 2018). About the full investigation: To follow how T cells responded to a trivalent subunit inactivated influenza vaccine, the researchers relied on deep quantitative profiling of the T cell receptor repertoire.

The library was produced with RT-PCR. Sequencing took place on an Illumina HiSeq 2500. TCRdb cleaned the public reads at Q25 with fastp, built clones with MiXCR and kept in-frame beta chains. Each record represents a unique CDR3 protein, reported with the most common genes and DNA among its rows. For this sample there are roughly 170,000 distinct CDR3 sequences; about 9% appear just once. The ten largest make up approximately 11% of the sample. Beyond this particular receptor, the publication reports: According to the authors, only a limited number of new T cells may be recruited by each seasonal influenza vaccination.

Trimming at the junction amounts to 5 bases on V and 1 base on J, and the germline ends lie 13 bases apart. The CDR3, from cysteine to phenylalanine, totals 15 residues. The CDR3 DNA has 45 bases and is translated from base 1. Taken from the germline V gene, the CDR1 and CDR2 loops are MNHEY and SVGEGT. Turning to this clonotype: It lacks a known antigen. No much larger clone exists at a distance of one base, and base qualities are not known.

The sequencing used non-naive T cells sorted from PBMCs, collected on the day of vaccination. The sample's cell subset or site label, decoded: memory T cell fraction. The receptor was isolated from a man aged 45-60 years who received an inactivated influenza vaccine. Donor details come from another sample of the same person, matched by shared clones. The V and J segments used are TRBV6-2 or TRBV6-3 and TRBJ2-3; no D gene can be assigned with confidence. Here is the DNA: TGTGCCAGCAGTCAGCTCCCAGGTGGCACAGATACGCAGTATTTT. The translation is CASSQLPGGTDTQYF.